This T cell receptor (beta chain) was sequenced in a study of blood T cell repertoires in COVID-19. On the study more broadly: From T cells, B-cell-depleted T cells, or PBMCs came the material, which was cDNA or gDNA.

Measured with immunoSEQ multiplex PCR; TCRdb has only the in-frame clones, and not every one. The repertoire includes 150,000 to 200,000 clones, approximately 86% of them detected once, and approximately 2.5% sits in the top ten. Per the germline V gene, CDR1 is SGHRS and CDR2 is YFSETQ. The CDR3 is 14 residues long. V lost 0 bases and J 7 bases, leaving 8 bases between the germline ends. Sequencing used peripheral blood. The origin of this receptor is a middle-aged man with active or convalescent COVID-19. The chain is built from TRBV5-1 and TRBJ1-6; possible D gene TRBD1, 5 bases. CDR3 sequence (DNA): TGCGCCAGCAGCTTGGTAGGACACAATTCACCCCTCCACTTT. Its translation: CASSLVGHNSPLHF.